Listed here are 10 T cell receptor beta chains from one sample, sequenced in a study of T cell repertoires in aging, cancer and after chemotherapy. A mixed TRB-A/B primer pool amplified rearranged TRB by multiplex touch-down PCR. TCRdb itself ran the multiplex PCR reads through MiXCR, one entry per CDR3 protein. The table records almost 3,000 distinct CDR3 sequences, roughly 20% of them present only once. The template was genomic DNA from peripheral blood, not RNA. The sequencing input was blood. These receptors all stem from a human donor with a solid tumor.

This clonotype is classed as medium-sized. At one boundary the junction diverges from the germline segment, which might be a read error. This sequence joins TRBV5-5 and TRBJ2-7; 9 positions match TRBD1. Germline values: CDR1 SGHKS, CDR2 YYEKEE (reference sequence). The CDR3 is made up of 13 amino acids. CDR3 coding DNA: TGTGCCAGCAGCTTGGAGGGGACAGGGCCAGTAGACTTC. It yields the protein CASSLEGTGPVDF. The complete variable domain, with remaining parts taken from reference TRBV5-5 and TRBJ2-7, reads DAGVTQSPTHLIKTRGQQVTLRCSPISGHKSVSWYQQVLGQGPQFIFQYYEKEERGRGNFPDRFSARQFPNYSSELNVNALLLGDSALYLCASSLEGTGPVDFGPGTRLTVT.

The chain carries TRBV14 and TRBJ2-3; D is ambiguous. Deletions cut 0 bases from V and 5 bases from J, with 9 bases between. Germline loops: CDR1 SGHDN, CDR2 FVKESK. The CDR3 covers 14 residues. The CDR3 here is CASSQDGLKDTQYF. CDR3 sequence (DNA): TGTGCCAGCAGCCAAGATGGGCTAAAAGATACGCAGTATTTT.

This clonotype was seen only a few times. V usage is TRBV21-1 and J usage is TRBJ2-7; TRBD1 is the table's D call, not checked against the DNA. TRBV21-1 is given as a pseudogene. CDR3 length equals 17 residues. The CDR3 DNA sequence: TGTGCCAGCAGCAAACCAGGACAGGGGCAATATTTCTACGAGCAGTACTTC. Protein sequence: CASSKPGQGQYFYEQYF.

The chain is built from TRBV7-2 and TRBJ1-3; TRBD1 might be the D (6 bases). Germline V CDR1 and CDR2: SGHTA, FQGNSA. The CDR3 runs to 17 residues. V was cut by 0 bases and J by 0 bases, with 12 bases left in between. CDR3 sequence reads: CASSLARGRYSGNTIYF. CDR3 DNA: TGTGCCAGCAGCTTAGCCAGGGGACGCTACTCTGGAAACACCATATATTTT. The full variable domain, rest sourced from reference TRBV7-2 and TRBJ1-3, is GAGVSQSPSNKVTEKGKDVELRCDPISGHTALYWYRQSLGQGLEFLIYFQGNSAPDKSGLPSDRFSAERTGGSVSTLTIQRTQQEDSAVYLCASSLARGRYSGNTIYFGEGSWLTVV.

As DNA, the CDR3 is TGTGCCAGTAGTATTATGCAGGGACTCCCCAATCAGCCCCAGCATTTT. Translation: CASSIMQGLPNQPQHF. J is TRBJ1-5 and V is TRBV19; possibly TRBD1 for D (5 bases). The CDR3 covers 16 residues. Germline V gene data show CDR1 as LNHDA and CDR2 as SQIVND (reference sequence). Trimming stripped 3 bases from V and 3 bases from J, with 15 bases between.

By its share, this clonotype is medium-sized. The chain carries TRBV15 and TRBJ2-7; D remains unclear. The germline gives CDR1 LNHNV, CDR2 YYDKDF (reference sequence). The V end lost 0 bases, the J end lost 2 bases, and 5 bases lay between the germline ends. The CDR3 length is 13 residues. The CDR3 region is CATSRDRTYEQYF. Here the CDR3 DNA reads TGTGCCACCAGCAGAGATCGGACCTACGAGCAGTACTTC. The full variable domain, with the rest looked up from reference TRBV15 and TRBJ2-7, is DAMVIQNPRYQVTQFGKPVTLSCSQTLNHNVMYWYQQKSSQAPKLLFHYYDKDFNNEADTPDNFQSRRPNTSFCFLDIRSPGLGDTAMYLCATSRDRTYEQYFGPGTRLTVT.

The chain joins TRBV30 to TRBJ2-7; 8 bases align to TRBD2. This CDR3 has 14 residues. V shed 5 bases, J shed 3 bases, and the junction held 9 bases outside the gene matches. Germline assignment: CDR1 GTSNPN and CDR2 SVGIG (reference sequence). The chain's CDR3 is CAWGPGGVIYEQYF. CDR3 sequence (DNA): TGTGCCTGGGGCCCCGGGGGGGTTATCTACGAGCAGTACTTC.

The table lists this clonotype with a few counts. The V call is TRBV6-5, the J call TRBJ2-3; no clear D gene. V gave up 4 bases and J gave up 12 bases, with 11 bases separating them. This CDR3 has 11 residues. Germline V CDR1 and CDR2: MNHEY, SVGAGI. CDR3 region: CASSFGGQQYF. In nucleotides, the CDR3 is TGTGCCAGCAGTTTCGGTGGTCAACAGTATTTT.

This clonotype is categorized as medium-sized. V gene TRBV7-9 combines with J gene TRBJ2-3; maybe TRBD1 (5 bases). This CDR3 contains 14 residues. Germline assignment: CDR1 SEHNR and CDR2 FQNEAQ (reference sequence). Trimming shortened V by 7 bases and J by 4 bases, and 15 bases separated the two germline ends. The CDR3: CASIDGAGSDTQYF. The CDR3 DNA reads TGTGCCAGCATTGATGGGGCAGGGTCAGATACGCAGTATTTT.

This clonotype turned up a few times. A read error may account for a junction end that differs from germline. The V call is TRBV7-2, the J call TRBJ2-3, with D unclear. This CDR3 contains 15 residues. Per the germline V gene, CDR1 is SGHTA and CDR2 is FQGNSA. CDR3 nucleotide sequence: TGTGCTAGCAGCTTAGGAGTCGATTGGACAGATACGCAGTATTTT. Translated: CASSLGVDWTDTQYF.